This TCR beta chain was profiled in a study of post-analysis software for immune sequencing data. A note on this clonotype: As yet, its antigen is unknown.

Sequencing libraries made from TCR beta cDNA carried unique molecular identifiers. One entry per CDR3 protein results from TCRdb running MiXCR on the PCR reads. This sample yields roughly 570,000 distinct CDR3 sequences, of which around 31% are seen a single time; 4.5% to 7.5% belongs to the top ten. Trimming removed 3 bases at V and 1 base at J, with 10 bases between. Germline-derived CDR1 and CDR2 are SGHKS and YYEKEE (reference sequence). CDR3 length: 14 residues. Regarding the study as a whole: Relative to controls, patients had 4 or 5 TRBV segments at higher frequency, with TRBV5-6, TRBV5-1 and TRBV20-1 among these.

The chain uses TRBV5-5 and TRBJ1-2; the D gene is possibly TRBD1 (5 bases). The sample taken for sequencing was blood. The clonotype comes from a girl under 18 with multiple sclerosis. In DNA, the CDR3 is TGTGCCAGCAGCTCCGGGACGGTTAACTATGGCTACACCTTC. As protein: CASSSGTVNYGYTF.